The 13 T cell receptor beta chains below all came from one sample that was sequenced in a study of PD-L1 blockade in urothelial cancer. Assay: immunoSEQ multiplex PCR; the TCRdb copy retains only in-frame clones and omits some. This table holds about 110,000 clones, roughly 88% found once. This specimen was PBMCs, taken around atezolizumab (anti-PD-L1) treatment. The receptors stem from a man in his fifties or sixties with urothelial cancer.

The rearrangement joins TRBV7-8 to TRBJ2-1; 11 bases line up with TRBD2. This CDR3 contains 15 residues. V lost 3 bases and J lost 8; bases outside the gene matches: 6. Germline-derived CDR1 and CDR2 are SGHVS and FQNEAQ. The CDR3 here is CASSLTSGEVDEQFF. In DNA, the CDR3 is TGTGCCAGCAGCTTGACTAGCGGGGAGGTGGATGAGCAGTTCTTC.

As DNA, the CDR3 is TGTGCCAGCAGCCAACGGGGGGGGTCATTTATTCAGTACTTC. The encoded protein is CASSQRGGSFIQYF. The chain links TRBV28 to TRBJ2-4; 8 bases fit TRBD2. This CDR3 region has 14 residues. Germline V CDR1 and CDR2: MDHEN, SYDVKM. J was trimmed by 10 bases and V by 6 bases; bases with no gene match: 11.

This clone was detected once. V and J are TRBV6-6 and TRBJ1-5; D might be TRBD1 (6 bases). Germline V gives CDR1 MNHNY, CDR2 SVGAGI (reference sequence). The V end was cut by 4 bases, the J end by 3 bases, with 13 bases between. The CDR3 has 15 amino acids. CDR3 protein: CASSLITGSNQPQHF. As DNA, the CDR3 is TGTGCCAGCAGTTTAATCACAGGGTCCAATCAGCCCCAGCATTTT.

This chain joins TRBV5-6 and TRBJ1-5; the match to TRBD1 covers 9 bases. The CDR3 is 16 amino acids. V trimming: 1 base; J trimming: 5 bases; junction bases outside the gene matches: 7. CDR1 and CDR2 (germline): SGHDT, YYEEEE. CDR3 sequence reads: CASSLRGTGSHQPQHF. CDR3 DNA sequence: TGTGCCAGCAGCTTGCGAGGGACAGGGAGCCATCAGCCCCAGCATTTT.

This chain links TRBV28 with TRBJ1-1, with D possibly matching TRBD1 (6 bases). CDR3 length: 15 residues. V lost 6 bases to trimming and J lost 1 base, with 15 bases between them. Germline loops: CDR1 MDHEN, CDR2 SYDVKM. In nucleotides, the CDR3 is TGTGCCAGCAGCCCCCCCGGGACATCGAACACTGAAGCTTTCTTT. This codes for CASSPPGTSNTEAFF.

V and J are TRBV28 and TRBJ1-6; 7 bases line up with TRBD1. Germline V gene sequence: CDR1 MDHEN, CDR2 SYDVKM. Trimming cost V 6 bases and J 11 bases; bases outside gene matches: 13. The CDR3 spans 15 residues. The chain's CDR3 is CASSSSPGQAPPLHF. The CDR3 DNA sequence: TGTGCCAGCAGCTCTTCCCCCGGACAGGCCCCACCCCTCCACTTT.

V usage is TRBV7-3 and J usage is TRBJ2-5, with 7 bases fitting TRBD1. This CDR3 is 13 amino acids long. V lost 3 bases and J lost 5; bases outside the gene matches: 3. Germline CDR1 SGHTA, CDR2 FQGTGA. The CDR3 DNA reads TGTGCCAGCAGCTTGACAGGGTGGGAGACCCAGTACTTC. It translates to CASSLTGWETQYF.

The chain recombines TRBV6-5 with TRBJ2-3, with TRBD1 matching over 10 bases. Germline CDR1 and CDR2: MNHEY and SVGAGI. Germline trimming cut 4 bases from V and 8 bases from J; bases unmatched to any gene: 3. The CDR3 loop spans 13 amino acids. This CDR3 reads CASSLRTGGTQYF. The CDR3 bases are TGTGCCAGCAGTTTGCGGACAGGGGGTACGCAGTATTTT.

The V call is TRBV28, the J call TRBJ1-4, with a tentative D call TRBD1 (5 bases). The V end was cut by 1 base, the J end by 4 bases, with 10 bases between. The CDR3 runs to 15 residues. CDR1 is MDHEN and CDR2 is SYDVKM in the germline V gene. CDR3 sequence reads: CASSLSRQGNEKLFF. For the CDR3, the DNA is TGTGCCAGCAGTTTATCTCGTCAGGGTAATGAAAAACTGTTTTTT.

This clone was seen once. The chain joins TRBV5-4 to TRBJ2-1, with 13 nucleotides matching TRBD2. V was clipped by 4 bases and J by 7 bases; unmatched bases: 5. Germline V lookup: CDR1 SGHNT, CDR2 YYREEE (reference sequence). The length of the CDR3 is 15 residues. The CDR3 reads CASSTTSGRGNEQFF. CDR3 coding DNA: TGTGCCAGCAGCACCACTAGCGGGAGGGGGAATGAGCAGTTCTTC.

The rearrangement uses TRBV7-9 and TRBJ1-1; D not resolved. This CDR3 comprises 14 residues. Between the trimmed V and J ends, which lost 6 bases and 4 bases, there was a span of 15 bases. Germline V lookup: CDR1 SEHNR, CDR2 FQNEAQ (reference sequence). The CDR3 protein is CASSLSGFGTEAFF. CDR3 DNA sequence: TGTGCCAGCAGTCTCAGCGGGTTCGGCACTGAAGCTTTCTTT. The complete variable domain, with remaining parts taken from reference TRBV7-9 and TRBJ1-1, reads DTGVSQNPRHKITKRGQNVTFRCDPISEHNRLYWYRQTLGQGPEFLTYFQNEAQLEKSRLLSDRFSAERPKGSFSTLEIQRTEQGDSAMYLCASSLSGFGTEAFFGQGTRLTVV.

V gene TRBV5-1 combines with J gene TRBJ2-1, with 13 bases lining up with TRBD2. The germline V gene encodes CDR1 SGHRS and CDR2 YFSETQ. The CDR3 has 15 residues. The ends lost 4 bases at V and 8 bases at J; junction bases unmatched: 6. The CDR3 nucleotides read TGCGCCAGCAGCCCGGGACTAGCGGGATCGGATGAGCAGTTCTTC. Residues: CASSPGLAGSDEQFF.

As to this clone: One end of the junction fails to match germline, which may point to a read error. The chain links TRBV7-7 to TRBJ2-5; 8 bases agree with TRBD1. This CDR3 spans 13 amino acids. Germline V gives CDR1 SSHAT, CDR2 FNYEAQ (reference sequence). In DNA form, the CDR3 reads TGTGCTAGCAGCCGGACAGGGATGGAGACCCAGTACTTC. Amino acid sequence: CASSRTGMETQYF.